The 32 T cell receptor beta chains given below trace back to one sample, sequenced in a study of blood T cell repertoires in COVID-19. Produced via immunoSEQ multiplex PCR; TCRdb's table is partial and in-frame only. Of 90,000 to 130,000 clones listed, roughly 85% are singletons. The sequenced sample consisted of peripheral blood. Source of these receptors: a man aged 35 to 55 with acute or convalescent COVID-19.

The rearrangement joins TRBV4-2 to TRBJ2-5; D is perhaps TRBD2 (6 bases). The CDR3 covers 15 residues. The V gene's germline CDR1 is LGHNA and CDR2 YNFKEQ. V was cut by 2 bases and J by 5 bases, with 15 bases left in between. The CDR3 reads CASSQQTRREETQYF. In nucleotides, the CDR3 is TGTGCCAGCAGCCAACAGACTCGGAGGGAGGAGACCCAGTACTTC.

The CDR3 loop is CASSPPGLGLAVSTDTQYF. CDR3 coding DNA: TGTGCCAGCTCACCACCGGGACTAGGGCTAGCGGTTAGCACAGATACGCAGTATTTT. The chain employs TRBV18 and TRBJ2-3, with TRBD2 matching 8 bases. CDR1 and CDR2 (germline): KGHSH, LQKENI. Unmatched junction bases numbered 11, after V lost 0 bases and J lost 0 bases. There are 19 residues in the CDR3.

The genes are TRBV20-1 and TRBJ2-2; 9 nucleotides align to TRBD2. CDR1 is DFQATT and CDR2 is SNEGSKA in the germline V gene (reference sequence). V lost 3 bases to trimming and J lost 4 bases; unmatched junction nucleotides: 9. CDR3 length: 16 residues. CDR3 DNA: TGCAGTGCTAGTCTAGCGGGGAGAGAGGGCACCGGGGAGCTGTTTTTT. Protein sequence: CSASLAGREGTGELFF.

The chain couples TRBV10-2 to TRBJ2-3; TRBD1 is a possible D gene (7 bases). Germline V lookup: CDR1 WSHSY, CDR2 SAAADI. The V end was cut by 6 bases, the J end by 4 bases, with 20 bases between. The CDR3 runs 16 residues. The chain's CDR3 is CASSGGKGAPADTQYF. For the CDR3, the DNA is TGCGCCAGCAGCGGCGGGAAGGGGGCGCCGGCAGATACGCAGTATTTT.

This clone was seen a few times. The chain joins TRBV5-1 to TRBJ2-7; D is perhaps TRBD2 (5 bases). CDR3 length equals 13 residues. V lost 2 bases and J 4 bases, leaving 10 bases between the germline ends. The germline gives CDR1 SGHRS, CDR2 YFSETQ. In nucleotides, the CDR3 is TGCGCCAGCAGCTTTGTCAGCGGTTACGAGCAGTACTTC. It is translated as CASSFVSGYEQYF. Using reference TRBV5-1 and TRBJ2-7 for the parts outside the CDR3, the full variable domain is KAGVTQTPRYLIKTRGQQVTLSCSPISGHRSVSWYQQTPGQGLQFLFEYFSETQRNKGNFPGRFSGRQFSNSRSEMNVSTLELGDSALYLCASSFVSGYEQYFGPGTRLTVT.

The gene calls are TRBV19 and TRBJ2-4; 11 bases fit TRBD2. V was clipped by 3 bases and J by 5 bases; unmatched bases: 15. The length of the CDR3 is 19 residues. Germline CDR1 LNHDA, CDR2 SQIVND (reference sequence). The CDR3 region has the DNA TGTGCCAGTAGTATGTCCCCCCTCCCTAGCGGGAGGAAGGAAAACATTCAGTACTTC. Its protein product is CASSMSPLPSGRKENIQYF. The whole variable domain, remainder taken from reference TRBV19 and TRBJ2-4, is DGGITQSPKYLFRKEGQNVTLSCEQNLNHDAMYWYRQDPGQGLRLIYYSQIVNDFQKGDIAEGYSVSREKKESFPLTVTSAQKNPTAFYLCASSMSPLPSGRKENIQYFGAGTRLSVL.

The chain carries TRBV7-6 and TRBJ2-7; 9 positions match TRBD2. Trimming at V came to 5 bases and at J to 2 bases, leaving 16 bases not matched to a gene. CDR1 SGHVS and CDR2 FNYEAQ come from the germline V gene. This CDR3 contains 18 residues. The CDR3 loop reads CASSPLPPLAGSAYEQYF. The CDR3, as DNA: TGTGCCAGCAGCCCGCTTCCTCCTCTAGCGGGATCCGCCTACGAGCAGTACTTC.

The rearrangement joins TRBV21-1 to TRBJ2-3; the D call of TRBD1 is as the table states it, not checked on the DNA. TRBV21-1 corresponds to a pseudogene. This CDR3 spans 15 amino acids. Here the CDR3 reads CASSLRDRGTDTQYF. The CDR3 DNA reads TGTGCCAGCAGCCTCCGGGACAGGGGGACAGATACGCAGTATTTT.

This rearrangement joins TRBV4-3 to TRBJ1-6; no clear D. V lost 4 bases, J lost 9 bases, and 13 bases lay in between. This CDR3 comprises 14 residues. Germline assignment: CDR1 LGHNA and CDR2 YSLEER. This chain's CDR3 is CASSLQPGFSPLHF. CDR3 sequence (DNA): TGCGCCAGCAGCCTGCAACCGGGGTTTTCACCCCTCCACTTT.

This chain uses TRBV5-1 with TRBJ2-1; D remains unclear. This CDR3 is built from 14 residues. Looked up from germline, CDR1 is SGHRS and CDR2 is YFSETQ. Between the trimmed V and J ends, which lost 7 bases and 4 bases, there was a span of 15 bases. CDR3 region: CASQVAGRYNEQFF. CDR3 sequence (DNA): TGCGCCAGCCAGGTCGCCGGCAGATACAATGAGCAGTTCTTC.

The chain has TRBV2 and TRBJ2-7; 8 nucleotides align to TRBD2. This CDR3 has 14 residues. The trim removed 3 bases at V and 2 bases at J, leaving 3 bases unmatched. Germline values: CDR1 SNHLY, CDR2 FYNNEI. The CDR3 spells CASSDGGLAYEQYF. CDR3 nucleotide sequence: TGTGCCAGCAGTGACGGGGGACTAGCCTACGAGCAGTACTTC.

This sequence joins TRBV5-4 and TRBJ2-7; TRBD1 matches at 8 bases. The CDR3 consists of 12 residues. Trimming removed 2 bases from V and 6 bases from J; junction bases left unmatched: 1. Germline CDR1 is SGHNT and CDR2 is YYREEE (reference sequence). The CDR3 DNA is TGTGCCAGCAGCTTTACAGGGGGCGAGCAGTACTTC. This sequence encodes CASSFTGGEQYF.

The gene calls are TRBV19 and TRBJ1-1, with D unresolved. V lost 4 bases, J lost 1 base, and 7 bases lay in between. The CDR3 length is 13 residues. Per germline, CDR1 LNHDA and CDR2 SQIVND (reference sequence). CDR3 coding DNA: TGTGCCAGTAGTAAATGGCAGAACACTGAAGCTTTCTTT. Translated: CASSKWQNTEAFF.

CDR3 sequence reads: CASSQSQGSSGNTIYF. DNA of the CDR3: TGTGCCAGCAGTCAATCCCAGGGGAGCTCTGGAAACACCATATATTTT. The chain combines TRBV4-2 with TRBJ1-3; possible D gene TRBD1, 6 bases. V lost 6 bases and J lost 0, with 15 bases in between. The germline gives CDR1 LGHNA, CDR2 YNFKEQ. The CDR3 consists of 16 residues.

The chain carries TRBV7-2 and TRBJ2-1, with TRBD2 matching over 13 bases. Germline CDR1 and CDR2: SGHTA and FQGNSA. V shed 5 bases and J 3 bases; nucleotides not matched to a gene: 1. The CDR3 covers 15 residues. Here the CDR3 reads CASSRTSGSYNEQFF. CDR3 sequence (DNA): TGTGCCAGCAGCCGGACTAGCGGGAGCTACAATGAGCAGTTCTTC.

V and J are TRBV7-3 and TRBJ2-1, with 8 bases lining up with TRBD2. The V gene's germline CDR1 is SGHTA and CDR2 FQGTGA. The CDR3 loop spans 15 amino acids. Trimming removed 1 base from V and 3 bases from J; junction bases left unmatched: 2. The chain's CDR3 is CASSLIGGVYNEQFF. The CDR3 DNA is TGTGCCAGCAGCTTAATCGGGGGGGTCTACAATGAGCAGTTCTTC.

This clone was recorded only once. V usage is TRBV6-5 and J usage is TRBJ1-2, with TRBD1 identical over 7 bases. V trimming: 10 bases; J trimming: 4 bases; junction bases outside the gene matches: 15. This CDR3 comprises 15 residues. Germline CDR1 MNHEY, CDR2 SVGAGI. The CDR3 nucleotides are TGTGCCACCAAGCCAGGGGGTGCTACCTCCTATGGCTACACCTTC. It yields the protein CATKPGGATSYGYTF.

The gene calls are TRBV12-3 or TRBV12-4 and TRBJ1-4; maybe TRBD1 (6 bases). The CDR3 contains 12 residues. V was cut by 7 bases and J by 7 bases, with 10 bases left in between. The CDR3 bases are TGTGCCAGCAACAGGGCTACTGAAAAACTGTTTTTT. It specifies CASNRATEKLFF.

DNA for the CDR3: TGTGCCAGCAGCTTAACAGGGGGCGAGCAGTACTTC. Encoded protein: CASSLTGGEQYF. This chain connects TRBV7-6 to TRBJ2-7, with 8 bases matching TRBD1. This CDR3 has 12 amino acids. In germline, CDR1 is SGHVS, CDR2 FNYEAQ. V lost 2 bases to trimming and J lost 6 bases; unmatched junction nucleotides: 0.

The table lists this clone with a few counts. V is TRBV7-3 and J is TRBJ2-7; TRBD2 agrees at 10 bases. V lost 5 bases and J lost 1; bases outside the gene matches: 2. CDR1 SGHTA and CDR2 FQGTGA come from the germline V gene. The length of the CDR3 is 14 residues. The CDR3 is CASSRTSGSYEQYF. CDR3 nucleotides: TGTGCCAGCAGCCGGACTAGCGGTTCCTACGAGCAGTACTTC.

The chain combines TRBV28 with TRBJ2-3; perhaps TRBD1 as D (6 bases). Trimming left V 2 bases short and J 2 bases short, with 20 bases between. The CDR3 totals 18 residues. Germline V gene lookup returns CDR1 MDHEN and CDR2 SYDVKM. Here the CDR3 DNA reads TGTGCCAGCAGTTTAACTCTGGGGGCGAGACCCTTCACAGATACGCAGTATTTT. It specifies CASSLTLGARPFTDTQYF.

V and J are TRBV3-1 (or the pseudogene TRBV3-2) and TRBJ2-6; perhaps TRBD1 as D (6 bases). Germline V CDR1 and CDR2: LGHDT, YNNKEL (reference sequence). Deletions cut 4 bases from V and 2 bases from J, with 9 bases between. The CDR3 runs to 15 residues. The CDR3 DNA reads TGTGCCAGCAGCCGACGGACAGCTGGGGCCAACGTCCTGACTTTC. This encodes CASSRRTAGANVLTF.

This rearrangement joins TRBV5-8 to TRBJ1-2; 9 nucleotides match TRBD1. The CDR3 consists of 14 residues. Unmatched junction bases numbered 9, after V lost 4 bases and J lost 8 bases. The V gene's germline CDR1 is SGHTS and CDR2 YDEGEE. The CDR3 here is CASSNGQGWGGYTF. The CDR3 DNA reads as TGTGCCAGCAGCAACGGACAGGGGTGGGGAGGCTACACCTTC.

This chain joins TRBV7-2 and TRBJ2-5; 9 bases agree with TRBD2. This CDR3 is 15 amino acids long. CDR1 is SGHTA, CDR2 FQGNSA, per germline. V was clipped by 6 bases and J by 5 bases; unmatched bases: 10. The CDR3 bases are TGTGCCAGCAGAGAGACAGCGGGAGGCTGGGAGACCCAGTACTTC. This gives the protein CASRETAGGWETQYF.

Remarks on this clone: Other DNA sequences in the sample encode the same CDR3. The chain uses TRBV6-5 and TRBJ1-1; D ambiguous. V dropped 5 bases and J dropped 2 bases, with 9 bases sitting between them. Per the germline V gene, CDR1 is MNHEY and CDR2 is SVGAGI. The CDR3 runs to 13 residues. DNA of the CDR3: TGTGCCAGCAGTCTTACGGGAAACACTGAAGCTTTCTTT. Amino acid sequence: CASSLTGNTEAFF.

The rearrangement links TRBV29-1 to TRBJ2-3; TRBD2 is a possible D gene (7 bases). Per germline, CDR1 SQVTM and CDR2 ANQGSEA. This CDR3 is 15 amino acids long. V was trimmed by 2 bases and J by 1 base, leaving 13 bases between them. CDR3 sequence reads: CSVERLAGGTDTQYF. DNA of the CDR3: TGCAGCGTTGAACGACTAGCAGGGGGCACAGATACGCAGTATTTT.

This clone appeared once. CDR3 nucleotides: TGTGCCAGCAGATCAGGATCGGCTAACTATGGCTACACCTTC. Protein product: CASRSGSANYGYTF. The chain combines TRBV7-2 with TRBJ1-2; no definite D call. V shed 6 bases and J shed 0 bases, with 11 bases lying between them. The CDR3 covers 14 residues. CDR1 is SGHTA and CDR2 is FQGNSA in the germline V gene.

The chain employs TRBV2 and TRBJ1-2; D perhaps matches TRBD1 (5 bases). This CDR3 region has 11 residues. Germline CDR1 is SNHLY and CDR2 is FYNNEI. Trimming cost V 4 bases and J 6 bases, with 6 bases left between them. The CDR3 region has the DNA TGTGCCAGCAGTGTAGGGGATGGCTACACCTTC. It translates to CASSVGDGYTF.

The chain is built from TRBV6-5 and TRBJ2-3, with 13 bases fitting TRBD2. The CDR3 consists of 13 residues. Germline CDR1 and CDR2: MNHEY and SVGAGI. V gave up 6 bases and J gave up 6 bases; unmatched junction bases: 0. The CDR3 is CASRTSGRDTQYF. Here the CDR3 DNA reads TGTGCCAGCAGGACTAGCGGGAGGGATACGCAGTATTTT.

The chain links TRBV5-1 to TRBJ1-1; a weak D match, TRBD1 (5 bases). Germline V gene sequence: CDR1 SGHRS, CDR2 YFSETQ. V lost 4 bases and J 3 bases, leaving 13 bases between the germline ends. This CDR3 comprises 14 residues. CDR3 bases: TGCGCCAGCAGCCCCGGGGGGTGGGACACTGAAGCTTTCTTT. Protein sequence: CASSPGGWDTEAFF.

This clone was detected ten times or more. The chain has TRBV11-2 and TRBJ1-1; 10 nucleotides align to TRBD1. Germline CDR1 is SGHAT and CDR2 is FQNNGV. This CDR3 has 15 residues. V dropped 1 base and J dropped 3; count of bases not matched to a gene: 2. DNA of the CDR3: TGTGCCAGCAGCTTAGGGACAGGGGGTGACACTGAAGCTTTCTTT. This encodes CASSLGTGGDTEAFF.

The chain couples TRBV19 to TRBJ2-3, with TRBD1 identical over 7 bases. The CDR3 consists of 12 residues. Germline values: CDR1 LNHDA, CDR2 SQIVND (reference sequence). Trimming took 7 bases from V and 6 from J; bases not matched to a gene: 4. In DNA form, the CDR3 reads TGTGCCAGTACCCCGGGACAGGATACGCAGTATTTT. Residues: CASTPGQDTQYF. Variable domain in full (rest from reference TRBV19 and TRBJ2-3): DGGITQSPKYLFRKEGQNVTLSCEQNLNHDAMYWYRQDPGQGLRLIYYSQIVNDFQKGDIAEGYSVSREKKESFPLTVTSAQKNPTAFYLCASTPGQDTQYFGPGTRLTVL.